Included here is one T cell receptor beta chain sequence, with context. TCRdb keeps only in-frame clones here, not all; method: immunoSEQ multiplex PCR. The data hold about 82,000 clones, with roughly 90% observed a single time. V was pared by 6 bases and J by 2 bases, with 3 bases of the junction left unmatched. Germline CDR1 is SNHLY and CDR2 is FYNNEI. There are 15 residues in the CDR3. This sample was included in a study of glioma-infiltrating T cells after dendritic cell vaccination. This chain links TRBV2 with TRBJ1-5; 11 bases agree with TRBD1. The clonotype originates from a human donor with glioblastoma. This specimen was blood, taken before dendritic cell vaccination. The DNA of the CDR3 is TGTGCCAGCAGAGGGACAGGGGGAGGCAATCAGCCCCAGCATTTT. Its protein product is CASRGTGGGNQPQHF.